This paragraph reports one T cell receptor beta chain. This clone was detected only a few times. The antigen it recognizes is unknown. It has no much larger one-base neighbor in the sample; base qualities were not kept. Library creation used the immunoSEQ multiplex PCR assay. TCRdb's version of the immuneACCESS table is confined to in-frame rearrangements and falls short of the full clone set. An unresolved V gene accounts for under half of the shortfall where checked; the remainder is of unknown origin. For this sample the table gives 75,000 to 100,000 clones, of which 75% to 95% were detected only once. The ten largest clones take up 0.7% to 0.9% of the sample. This sample was included in a study of T cell changes during pregnancy in multiple sclerosis (dated by TCRdb to about 2019). Concerning the study at large: The study looked at changes in the T cell repertoire across pregnancy in women with multiple sclerosis.

The CDR3 contains 10 residues, cysteine and phenylalanine counted. The CDR3 DNA has 30 bases and is translated from base 1. The V end loses 7 bases and the J end loses 7 bases, and a stretch of 10 bases separates them. CDR1 SQVTM and CDR2 ANQGSEA were looked up in the germline V gene. This receptor was identified in a female donor in good health, enrolled as a control in a pregnancy study. The rearrangement joined TRBV29-1 to TRBJ1-1; the best D guess is TRBD1, with 6 bases matching. The material sequenced was peripheral blood, taken in the second trimester of pregnancy. At the DNA level, the sequence is TGCAGCGCCAGACAGGTTGAAGCTTTCTTT. It encodes CSARQVEAFF.